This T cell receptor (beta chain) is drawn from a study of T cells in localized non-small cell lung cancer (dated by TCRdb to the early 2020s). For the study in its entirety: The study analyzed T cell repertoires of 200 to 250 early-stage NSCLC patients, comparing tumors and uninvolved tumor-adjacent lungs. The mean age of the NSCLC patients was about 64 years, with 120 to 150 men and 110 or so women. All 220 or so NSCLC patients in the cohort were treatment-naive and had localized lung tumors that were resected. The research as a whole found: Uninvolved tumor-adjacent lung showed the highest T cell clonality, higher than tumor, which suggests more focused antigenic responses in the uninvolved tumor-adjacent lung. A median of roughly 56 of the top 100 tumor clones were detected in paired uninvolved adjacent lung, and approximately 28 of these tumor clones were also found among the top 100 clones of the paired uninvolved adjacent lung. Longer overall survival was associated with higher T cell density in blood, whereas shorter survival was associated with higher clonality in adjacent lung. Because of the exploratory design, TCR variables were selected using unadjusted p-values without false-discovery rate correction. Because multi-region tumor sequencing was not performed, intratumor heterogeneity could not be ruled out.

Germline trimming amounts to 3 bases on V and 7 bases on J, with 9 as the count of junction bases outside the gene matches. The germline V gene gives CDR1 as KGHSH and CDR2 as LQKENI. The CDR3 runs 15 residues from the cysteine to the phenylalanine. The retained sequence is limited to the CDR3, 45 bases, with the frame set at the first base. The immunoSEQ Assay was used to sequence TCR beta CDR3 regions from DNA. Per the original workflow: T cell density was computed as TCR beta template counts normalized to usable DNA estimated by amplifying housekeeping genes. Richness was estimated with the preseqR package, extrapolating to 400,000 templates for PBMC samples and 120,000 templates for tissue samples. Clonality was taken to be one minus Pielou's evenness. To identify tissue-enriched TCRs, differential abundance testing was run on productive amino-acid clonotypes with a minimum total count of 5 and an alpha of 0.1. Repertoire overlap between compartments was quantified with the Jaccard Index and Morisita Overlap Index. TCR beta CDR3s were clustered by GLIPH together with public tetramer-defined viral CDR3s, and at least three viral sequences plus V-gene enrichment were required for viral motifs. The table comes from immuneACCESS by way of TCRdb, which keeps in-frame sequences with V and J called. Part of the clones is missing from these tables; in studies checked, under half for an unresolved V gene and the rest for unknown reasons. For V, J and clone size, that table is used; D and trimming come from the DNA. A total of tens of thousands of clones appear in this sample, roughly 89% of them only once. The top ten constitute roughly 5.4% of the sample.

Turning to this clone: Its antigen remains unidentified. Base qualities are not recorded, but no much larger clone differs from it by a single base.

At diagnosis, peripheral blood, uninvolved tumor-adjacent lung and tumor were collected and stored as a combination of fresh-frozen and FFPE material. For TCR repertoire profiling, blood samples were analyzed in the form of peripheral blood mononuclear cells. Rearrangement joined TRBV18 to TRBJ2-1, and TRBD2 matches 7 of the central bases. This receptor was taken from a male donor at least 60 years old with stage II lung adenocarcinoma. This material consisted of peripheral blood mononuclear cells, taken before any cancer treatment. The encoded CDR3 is CASSPSNGRGNEQFF. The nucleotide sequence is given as TGTGCCAGCTCACCTTCAAATGGGAGGGGAAATGAGCAGTTCTTC.